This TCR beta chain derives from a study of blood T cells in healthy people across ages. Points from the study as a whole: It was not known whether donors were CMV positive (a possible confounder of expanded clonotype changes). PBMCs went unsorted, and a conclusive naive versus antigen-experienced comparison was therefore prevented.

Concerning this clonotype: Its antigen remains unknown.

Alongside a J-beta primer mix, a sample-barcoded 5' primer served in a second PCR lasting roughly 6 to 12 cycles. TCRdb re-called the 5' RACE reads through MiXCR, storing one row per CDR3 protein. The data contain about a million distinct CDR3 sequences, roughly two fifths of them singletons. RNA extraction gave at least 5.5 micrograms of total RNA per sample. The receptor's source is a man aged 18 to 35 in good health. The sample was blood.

The CDR3 coding sequence is TGCAGTGCTAGATATTCATGGGACAGGAGGCACACTGAAGCTTTCTTT. The encoded protein is CSARYSWDRRHTEAFF. The chain couples TRBV20-1 to TRBJ1-1; 8 bases agree with TRBD1. V trimming: 2 bases; J trimming: 3 bases; junction bases outside the gene matches: 11. CDR1 is DFQATT, CDR2 SNEGSKA, per germline (reference sequence). The CDR3 is made up of 16 amino acids.